The 4 T cell receptor beta chains reported below all come from one sample, sequenced in a study of CD8 T cells in ankylosing spondylitis. One entry per CDR3 protein results from TCRdb running MiXCR on the 5' RACE reads. The sample consists of roughly 36,000 distinct CDR3 sequences, 14% of them appearing once. The sample was blood. Every receptor here comes from a male donor with ankylosing spondylitis or in good health (not recorded which).

The J gene is TRBJ2-7, the V gene TRBV30; D unclear. CDR3 length: 11 residues. Trimming pared 2 bases from V and 4 bases from J, leaving 6 bases between. The germline gives CDR1 GTSNPN, CDR2 SVGIG (reference sequence). The CDR3 region is CAWSSQYEQYF. CDR3 nucleotide sequence: TGTGCCTGGAGTTCCCAGTACGAGCAGTACTTC.

There are a few counts of this clonotype. The chain is built from TRBV7-2 and TRBJ2-4, with 10 bases matching TRBD2. The CDR3 spans 15 residues. The ends lost 1 base at V and 7 bases at J; junction bases unmatched: 4. CDR1 and CDR2 from the germline V gene are SGHTA and FQGNSA. CDR3 in amino acids: CASSLGAGGANIQYF. DNA for the CDR3: TGTGCCAGCAGCTTAGGAGCGGGAGGGGCGAACATTCAGTACTTC.

The chain combines TRBV7-2 with TRBJ2-5; D might be TRBD1 or TRBD2, each matching 5 bases. Deletions cut 5 bases from V and 10 bases from J, with 11 bases between. The CDR3 runs 11 residues. Germline CDR1 reads SGHTA; CDR2 reads FQGNSA. The CDR3 sequence is CASSQSRGQYF. CDR3 coding DNA: TGTGCCAGCAGCCAATCGAGGGGCCAGTACTTC.

V gene TRBV19 combines with J gene TRBJ2-4, with D perhaps TRBD1 or TRBD2 (6 bases each). Trimming took 5 bases from V and 1 from J, leaving 12 bases between them. This CDR3 spans 15 amino acids. Germline lookup yields CDR1 LNHDA and CDR2 SQIVND (reference sequence). The CDR3 DNA is TGTGCCAGTAGTGGCACAGGGAGGGCCAAAAACATTCAGTACTTC. It yields the protein CASSGTGRAKNIQYF. The complete variable domain, with remaining parts taken from reference TRBV19 and TRBJ2-4, reads DGGITQSPKYLFRKEGQNVTLSCEQNLNHDAMYWYRQDPGQGLRLIYYSQIVNDFQKGDIAEGYSVSREKKESFPLTVTSAQKNPTAFYLCASSGTGRAKNIQYFGAGTRLSVL.